A single sample is the source of the 32 T cell receptor beta chains below, sequenced in a study of T cell repertoires in cytomegalovirus infection. TCRdb ran MiXCR on the reads and lists one entry per CDR3 protein. The sample has 560,000 or so distinct CDR3 sequences, approximately 15% seen once. The sample consisted of CD8+ T cells from PBMCs. The receptors stem from a human donor in good health (CMV status not recorded). Some clones in this sample may be carry-over from other donors' samples.

This clonotype showed up many times. The chain recombines TRBV20-1 with TRBJ2-1; possible D gene TRBD2, 6 bases. Germline V lookup: CDR1 DFQATT, CDR2 SNEGSKA (reference sequence). V was pared by 0 bases and J by 6 bases, with 15 bases between. CDR3 size: 15 residues. Written as DNA, the CDR3 is TGCAGTGCTAGAGATCAGGAGGGGACGGTCAATGAGCAGTTCTTC. Protein sequence: CSARDQEGTVNEQFF.

The chain recombines TRBV14 with TRBJ1-2; D unclear. This CDR3 has 14 amino acids. V lost 3 bases to trimming and J lost 4 bases, with 12 bases between them. The germline CDR1 and CDR2 sequences are SGHDN and FVKESK. As DNA, the CDR3 is TGTGCCAGCAGCCAGGGTCTAAACTTCTATGGCTACACCTTC. It encodes CASSQGLNFYGYTF.

This clonotype was seen a few times. The chain combines TRBV4-2 with TRBJ1-6; 8 positions agree with TRBD1. This CDR3 comprises 14 residues. The V and J ends lost 6 bases and 9 bases, in that order; junction bases with no gene match: 7. Germline CDR1 and CDR2: LGHNA and YNFKEQ. The CDR3 is CASSRQGPTSPLHF. The CDR3 region has the DNA TGTGCCAGCAGTCGACAGGGGCCCACTTCACCCCTCCACTTT.

Comments on this clonotype: A read error may explain this, as a much larger clone is one base away. The V call is TRBV28, the J call TRBJ2-7; D not resolved. Germline V CDR1 and CDR2: MDHEN, SYDVKM. The CDR3 is 14 amino acids. DNA for the CDR3: TGTGCCAGCAGTTTTCTCAGGAAACCGTACGGGCAGTACTTC. This codes for CASSFLRKPYGQYF.

The sample holds many counts of this clonotype. V and J are TRBV7-9 and TRBJ2-3; TRBD2 aligns across 14 bases. The CDR3 sequence is 17 residues long. After removal of 2 bases from V and 6 bases from J, the junction contained 7 bases not matched to a gene. The V gene's germline CDR1 is SEHNR and CDR2 FQNEAQ (reference sequence). As DNA, the CDR3 is TGTGCCAGCAGCTTATCGAGACTAGCGGGAGGGTGGGATACGCAGTATTTT. Translated: CASSLSRLAGGWDTQYF. Full variable domain (outside the CDR3, taken from reference TRBV7-9 and TRBJ2-3): DTGVSQNPRHKITKRGQNVTFRCDPISEHNRLYWYRQTLGQGPEFLTYFQNEAQLEKSRLLSDRFSAERPKGSFSTLEIQRTEQGDSAMYLCASSLSRLAGGWDTQYFGPGTRLTVL.

Concerning this clonotype itself: The CDR3 does not close with the conserved phenylalanine or tryptophan, likely indicating a read error. The chain employs TRBV6-1 and TRBJ2-7; D uncertain. This CDR3 comprises 13 residues. The V and J ends lost 1 base and 0 bases respectively, with 4 bases between them. Germline CDR1 is MNHNS and CDR2 is SASEGT. CDR3 region: CASSEDSSYEQYL. CDR3 DNA: TGTGCCAGCAGTGAAGACAGCTCCTACGAGCAGTACTTA.

This clonotype was detected only a few times. The chain joins TRBV5-6 to TRBJ2-5; 11 nucleotides line up with TRBD1. The CDR3 is 15 amino acids. Germline lookup yields CDR1 SGHDT and CDR2 YYEEEE. Trimming took 3 bases from V and 6 from J; bases not matched to a gene: 7. CDR3 amino acids: CASSSGTGGGKTQYF. The CDR3 DNA reads TGTGCCAGCAGCTCCGGGACAGGGGGAGGAAAGACCCAGTACTTC.

This clonotype occurred many times. This chain uses TRBV6-5 with TRBJ2-1, with D perhaps TRBD1 or TRBD2 (7 bases each). The CDR3 length is 14 residues. The germline gives CDR1 MNHEY, CDR2 SVGAGI. Trimming shortened V by 5 bases and J by 2 bases, and 10 bases separated the two germline ends. The CDR3 DNA reads as TGTGCCAGCAGTCAGGGGGGGCCCTACAATGAGCAGTTCTTC. Its translation: CASSQGGPYNEQFF.

The V and J genes are TRBV2 and TRBJ1-2; D may be TRBD1 (6 bases). V gave up 10 bases and J gave up 3 bases, with 15 bases separating them. The CDR3 extends over 13 amino acids. Germline V gene data show CDR1 as SNHLY and CDR2 as FYNNEI. CDR3 bases: TGTGCCATTACGAACAGGGACTACTATGGCTACACCTTC. Translation gives CAITNRDYYGYTF.

This clonotype was picked up many times. The rearrangement links TRBV4-1 to TRBJ2-1; D is uncertain. Germline values: CDR1 MGHRA, CDR2 YSYEKL. The CDR3 covers 11 residues. The ends were cut back, 3 bases at V and 7 bases at J, with 4 bases in the middle. The CDR3 region is CASSQSNEQFF. The CDR3, as DNA: TGCGCCAGCAGCCAGAGTAATGAGCAGTTCTTC.

The sample holds many counts of this clonotype. The chain carries TRBV12-3 or TRBV12-4 and TRBJ1-3; D may be TRBD1 (6 bases). V was clipped by 6 bases and J by 0 bases, with 12 bases between them. The CDR3 totals 15 residues. CDR3 bases: TGTGCCAGCAGGACAGGCTCCCACTCTGGAAACACCATATATTTT. Encoded protein: CASRTGSHSGNTIYF.

The V gene is TRBV28, the J gene TRBJ2-1; TRBD2 aligns across 8 bases. The CDR3 consists of 15 residues. Germline V gene lookup returns CDR1 MDHEN and CDR2 SYDVKM. The V segment lost 3 bases and the J segment 8 bases; nucleotides outside the gene matches: 9. Written as DNA, the CDR3 is TGTGCCAGCAGTTTGGGAGCGGGAGTATCGGATGAGCAGTTCTTC. Amino acids: CASSLGAGVSDEQFF. Full variable domain (rest looked up from reference TRBV28 and TRBJ2-1): DVKVTQSSRYLVKRTGEKVFLECVQDMDHENMFWYRQDPGLGLRLIYFSYDVKMKEKGDIPEGYSVSREKKERFSLILESASTNQTSMYLCASSLGAGVSDEQFFGPGTRLTVL.

This clonotype was counted ten times or more. The chain couples TRBV12-3 or TRBV12-4 to TRBJ2-7; D is unclear. Between the trimmed V and J ends, which lost 3 bases and 4 bases, there was a span of 13 bases. The CDR3 spans 14 residues. The CDR3 DNA sequence: TGTGCCAGCAGTTTGGGCCGGTTCGAATACGAGCAGTACTTC. Protein sequence: CASSLGRFEYEQYF.

For this clonotype: The conserved closing phenylalanine or tryptophan is absent in this CDR3, likely reflecting a read error. The limits of the CDR3 on the DNA are not certain, so only TCRdb's listed CDR3 is given. The chain uses TRBV5-1 and TRBJ2-7; the table calls TRBD1, which could not be checked here. The CDR3 contains 12 residues when both ends are counted. Germline values: CDR1 SGHRS, CDR2 YFSETQ. The CDR3: CASSVDRGHPYL.

The gene calls are TRBV11-2 and TRBJ2-5, with 7 bases fitting TRBD2. V lost 5 bases, J lost 2 bases, and 14 bases stayed unmatched. The CDR3 covers 17 residues. Per the germline V gene, CDR1 is SGHAT and CDR2 is FQNNGV. The CDR3 region has the DNA TGTGCCAGCAGCCTATGGGGGGTAGCGGGTCTTCAAGAGACCCAGTACTTC. The encoded protein is CASSLWGVAGLQETQYF. Drawing the rest from reference TRBV11-2 and TRBJ2-5, the complete variable domain is EAGVAQSPRYKIIEKRQSVAFWCNPISGHATLYWYQQILGQGPKLLIQFQNNGVVDDSQLPKDRFSAERLKGVDSTLKIQPAKLEDSAVYLCASSLWGVAGLQETQYFGPGTRLLVL.

J is TRBJ2-7 and V is TRBV19; the D call may be TRBD1 or TRBD2 (5 bases each). The CDR3 covers 15 residues. V lost 7 bases to trimming and J lost 5 bases, with 21 bases between them. CDR1 and CDR2 from the germline V gene are LNHDA and SQIVND (reference sequence). The CDR3 loop reads CASTPGGGTVDEQYF. The CDR3 DNA is TGTGCCAGTACCCCCGGTGGGGGAACGGTCGACGAGCAGTACTTC.

In this sample, this clonotype turned up a few times. The rearrangement joins TRBV5-6 to TRBJ2-7; a weak D match, TRBD1 (6 bases). There are 15 residues in the CDR3. CDR1 is SGHDT and CDR2 is YYEEEE in the germline V gene. Between the trimmed V and J ends, which lost 1 base and 3 bases, there was a span of 14 bases. The CDR3 DNA follows: TGTGCCAGCAGCTTGACGCAGGGGATCGTCTACGAGCAGTACTTC. Residues: CASSLTQGIVYEQYF.

The sample holds a few counts of this clonotype. This sequence joins TRBV5-4 and TRBJ2-1, with 11 nucleotides matching TRBD1. Germline CDR1 and CDR2: SGHNT and YYREEE (reference sequence). Germline trimming cut 4 bases from V and 9 bases from J; bases unmatched to any gene: 6. The CDR3 has 14 residues. CDR3 in DNA: TGTGCCAGCAGCGATCGGACAGGGGGCAGTGAGCAGTTCTTC. Translating it yields CASSDRTGGSEQFF. The whole variable domain, filled in from reference TRBV5-4 and TRBJ2-1, reads ETGVTQSPTHLIKTRGQQVTLRCSSQSGHNTVSWYQQALGQGPQFIFQYYREEENGRGNFPPRFSGLQFPNYSSELNVNALELDDSALYLCASSDRTGGSEQFFGPGTRLTVL.

This clonotype was counted at least ten times. The chain links TRBV7-2 to TRBJ1-6; the D gene is possibly TRBD1 (6 bases). V was pared by 1 base and J by 6 bases, with 16 bases between. In germline, CDR1 is SGHTA, CDR2 FQGNSA. The CDR3 is 17 amino acids. The CDR3: CASSLGGGPRTNSPLHF. The CDR3 nucleotides read TGTGCCAGCAGCTTAGGTGGGGGCCCAAGAACTAATTCACCCCTCCACTTT.

This clonotype has only a few counts. V is TRBV15 and J is TRBJ2-7; D remains unclear. CDR1 is LNHNV, CDR2 YYDKDF, per germline (reference sequence). The CDR3 loop spans 15 amino acids. Trimming took off 2 bases at V and 5 bases at J, with 16 bases between the two ends. In nucleotides, the CDR3 is TGTGCCACCAGCAGAATAGCAGCGTCTAAGGACGAGCAGTACTTC. As protein: CATSRIAASKDEQYF.

The gene calls are TRBV9 and TRBJ2-3; D is undetermined. V was pared by 0 bases and J by 2 bases, with 10 bases between. The CDR3 consists of 15 residues. Germline V gene data show CDR1 as SGDLS and CDR2 as YYNGEE. The CDR3 loop is CASSVDELLTDTQYF. CDR3 bases: TGTGCCAGCAGCGTAGATGAGCTACTCACAGATACGCAGTATTTT.

With regard to this clonotype: A much larger clone differs from this one at a single base, so this may be a read error. The J gene is TRBJ1-1, the V gene TRBV28; perhaps TRBD1 as D (5 bases). This CDR3 contains 14 residues. The V gene's germline CDR1 is MDHEN and CDR2 SYDVKM. As DNA, the CDR3 is TGTACCAGCAGCTCCCCAGGGCGGAACACTGAAGCTTTCTTT. This encodes CTSSSPGRNTEAFF.

V gene TRBV20-1 combines with J gene TRBJ2-7, with D perhaps matching TRBD1 (5 bases). The germline V and J ends were trimmed by 0 bases and 3 bases, with 12 bases remaining between them. Germline loops: CDR1 DFQATT, CDR2 SNEGSKA (reference sequence). The CDR3 extends over 14 amino acids. The CDR3 protein is CSARDRVGLYEQYF. The CDR3 nucleotides are TGCAGTGCTAGAGATCGGGTGGGGCTCTACGAGCAGTACTTC.

The chain couples TRBV13 to TRBJ2-1, with 10 bases aligning to TRBD2. J lost 7 bases, V lost 3 bases, and 9 bases had no gene match. The CDR3 contains 16 residues. In germline, CDR1 is PRHDT, CDR2 FYEKMQ (reference sequence). CDR3 in DNA: TGTGCCAGCAGCTTGGGGACTAGCGCCTTGGGGAATGAGCAGTTCTTC. Amino acids: CASSLGTSALGNEQFF.

The chain couples TRBV3-1 to TRBJ1-5; no reliable D call. Trimming pared 0 bases from V and 7 bases from J, leaving 16 bases between. CDR1 is LGHDT and CDR2 is YNNKEL in the germline V gene (reference sequence). The CDR3 runs to 16 residues. The CDR3 DNA sequence: TGTGCCAGCAGCCAAGATCTGGCCAGGCCAGACCAGCCCCAGCATTTT. Translated: CASSQDLARPDQPQHF.

This chain joins TRBV29-1 and TRBJ2-1; 7 bases match TRBD2. Losses at the gene ends were 4 bases for V and 6 bases for J; bases not matched to a gene: 6. Germline V gene sequence: CDR1 SQVTM, CDR2 ANQGSEA. This CDR3 is built from 13 residues. The DNA for the CDR3 is TGCAGCGTTGTTATCGGGGGGACCAATGAGCAGTTCTTC. Its protein product is CSVVIGGTNEQFF.

This clonotype was counted at least ten times. The chain joins TRBV19 to TRBJ2-7, with D possibly matching TRBD1 (6 bases). This CDR3 contains 13 residues. V was shortened by 9 bases and J by 4 bases, with 16 bases between the two germline ends. Germline CDR1 is LNHDA and CDR2 is SQIVND (reference sequence). The CDR3 DNA follows: TGTGCCAGCCTGGGCAGGGGAGCGTACGAGCAGTACTTC. Amino acids: CASLGRGAYEQYF.

This chain joins TRBV28 and TRBJ1-2, with a tentative D call TRBD1 (5 bases). Germline lookup yields CDR1 MDHEN and CDR2 SYDVKM. CDR3 length: 15 amino acids. With 1 base removed from V and 2 bases from J, the gap between germline ends came to 11 bases. CDR3 sequence: CASSLLRTPNYGYTF. The CDR3 DNA reads TGTGCCAGCAGTTTATTGAGGACACCCAACTATGGCTACACCTTC.

This clonotype was counted at least ten times. The rearrangement joins TRBV4-2 to TRBJ2-5, with 7 bases lining up with TRBD2. Germline CDR1 LGHNA, CDR2 YNFKEQ. V lost 1 base to trimming and J lost 5 bases; unmatched junction nucleotides: 10. CDR3 length: 16 residues. The CDR3 reads CASSQVEAGEDETQYF. In DNA, the CDR3 is TGTGCCAGCAGCCAAGTCGAGGCGGGAGAGGATGAGACCCAGTACTTC.

With respect to this clonotype: This could be a read error, since a much larger clone is one nucleotide away. V gene TRBV24-1 combines with J gene TRBJ1-2; no clear D. The CDR3 runs 16 residues. Germline V lookup: CDR1 KGHDR, CDR2 SFDVKD. The ends were cut back, 4 bases at V and 3 bases at J, with 17 bases in the middle. CDR3 DNA sequence: TGTGCCACCAGTGAACGGGCCCTGGCGAAGGACTATGGCTACACCTTC. Translating it yields CATSERALAKDYGYTF.

The table lists this clonotype with many counts. The chain joins TRBV4-1 to TRBJ2-3; D not certain. V gave up 7 bases and J gave up 0 bases, with 14 bases separating them. The germline gives CDR1 MGHRA, CDR2 YSYEKL. The CDR3 totals 15 residues. In DNA form, the CDR3 reads TGCGCCAGCACCCTCGTCCGCAGTAGCACAGATACGCAGTATTTT. Amino acids: CASTLVRSSTDTQYF.

There are many counts of this clonotype. The chain has TRBV7-2 and TRBJ2-3, with 8 positions matching TRBD2. The J segment lost 2 bases and the V segment lost 7 bases, leaving 14 bases of the junction unmatched. This CDR3 contains 17 residues. Germline CDR1 SGHTA, CDR2 FQGNSA. CDR3: CASTRSPLAGPTDTQYF. Here the CDR3 DNA reads TGTGCCAGCACCCGATCCCCCTTAGCGGGGCCCACAGATACGCAGTATTTT.